This T cell receptor (beta chain) emerged from a study of early T cells in non-severe SARS-CoV-2 infection (dated by TCRdb to about 2021). Describing the broader study: Bulk RNA from unsorted whole blood was used for TCR sequencing, so alpha and beta chains could not be paired.

Concerning this clonotype: The antigen this receptor binds is unknown. Within one base of it there is no much larger clone, and no base qualities were kept.

The library relied on 5' RACE. Sequencing was carried out with a NextSeq 500. In the TCR library protocol, unique molecular identifiers were attached to individual cDNA molecules to correct for PCR bias and sequencing error. Both TCR alpha and beta chains were sequenced, and tight co-correlation was observed between alpha and beta sequence abundances in each sample. As for the original processing: Decombinator V4 was used to perform V gene, J gene and CDR3 annotation of TCR sequences. TCRs were defined as expanded if a significant change between any two time points was detected under a Poisson model with p below 0.0001. Abundances of TCRs were expressed as counts per million after normalisation to the total number of TCRs sequenced in each sample. MAIT TCRs were defined by TRAV1-2 paired with TRAJ12, TRAJ20 or TRAJ33, and iNKT TCRs by TRAV10 paired with TRAJ18. VDJdb, accessed 1 November 2021, was searched for CMV, EBV and SARS-CoV-2 annotated TCRs, excluding TCRs annotated for multiple antigens. Through fastp at Q25 and MiXCR, TCRdb rebuilt clones from the public reads, retaining in-frame beta chains. CDR3 protein sequences are deduplicated, and each keeps its most common genes and DNA. TCRdb's processing, not the study's, gives the V and J calls here. Across this sample there are 20,000 to 25,000 distinct CDR3 sequences, with 4.8% seen only once. The ten top clones hold 6.6% of the sample.

CDR1 and CDR2, looked up from the germline V gene, are MNHEY and SVGEGT. At the junction V is shortened by 4 bases and J by 9 bases, with 10 bases in between. The CDR3 goes from the cysteine to the phenylalanine over 12 residues. Of all the DNA, just the CDR3 is kept, 36 bases in frame from base 1. Set within a cohort of healthcare workers in London, UK, this nested case-control study involved weekly PCR testing of nasopharyngeal swabs along with blood sampling. Healthcare workers were enrolled in the week of the UK lockdown, from 23 to 31 March 2020, and were followed every week for up to about 15 weeks. What the study reported, not specific to this receptor: VDJdb matching was skewed toward anti-spike CD8 responses, so virus-specific expansions were likely underestimated and private and CD4 specificities were missed.

The sequence links TRBV6-2 or TRBV6-3 to TRBJ2-1, and possibly TRBD1, on 5 matching bases. Sample: whole blood. This TCR derives from an adult who was a healthcare worker with PCR-confirmed SARS-CoV-2 infection or an uninfected control (not recorded which). The CDR3 protein is CASSWGATEQFF. In nucleotide form, the sequence is TGTGCCAGCAGTTGGGGCGCTACTGAGCAGTTCTTC.